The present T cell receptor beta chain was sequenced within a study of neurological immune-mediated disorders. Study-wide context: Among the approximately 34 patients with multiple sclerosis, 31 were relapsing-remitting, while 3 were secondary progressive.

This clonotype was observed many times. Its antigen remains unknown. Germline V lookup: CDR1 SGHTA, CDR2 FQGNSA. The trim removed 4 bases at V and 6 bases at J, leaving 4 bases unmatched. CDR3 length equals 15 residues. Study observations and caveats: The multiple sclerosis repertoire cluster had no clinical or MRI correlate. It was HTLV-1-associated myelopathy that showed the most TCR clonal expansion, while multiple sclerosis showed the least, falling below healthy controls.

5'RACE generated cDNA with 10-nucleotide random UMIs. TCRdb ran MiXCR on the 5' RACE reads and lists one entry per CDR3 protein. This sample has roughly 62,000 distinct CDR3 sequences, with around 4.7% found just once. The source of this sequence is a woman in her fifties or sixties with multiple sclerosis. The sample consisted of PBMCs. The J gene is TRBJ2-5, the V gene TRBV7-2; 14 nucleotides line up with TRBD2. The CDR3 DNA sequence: TGTGCCAGCAGCTCGCGACTAGCGGGGGGGCAGACCCAGTACTTC. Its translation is CASSSRLAGGQTQYF.